The present entry profiles one T cell receptor beta chain with its context. This clonotype was seen only once. The target of this receptor is not known. The input lacks base qualities; no much larger clone sits a single base away. One read yields weak evidence. This sample was included in a study of CD8 T cells in Susac syndrome (dated by TCRdb to the late 2010s). Background for the entire study: Repertoire sequencing was used to test whether CD8+ T cell activation and differentiation in Susac syndrome was antigen driven.

High-throughput TCR beta sequencing profiled peripheral blood CD8+ and CD4+ T cells from healthy donors, Susac syndrome patients and multiple sclerosis patients. Healthy donors were age- and sex-matched controls. Bulk CD8+ and CD4+ T cells were purified magnetically by negative isolation, whereas CD8+ TEMRA cells were enriched by FACS. Blood was drawn into EDTA tubes, processed within 24 hours, and PBMCs were isolated by density gradient centrifugation. PBMCs intended for TCR sequencing were cryopreserved in liquid nitrogen and thawed later in a water bath at 37 degrees C. The sorted or isolated CD4+, CD8+ and CD8+ TEMRA cells reached a purity of at least 90%. RNA was extracted using the RNeasy kit, and roughly 0.5 to 1 microgram was reverse transcribed with random hexamers. The immunoSEQ multiplex PCR assay, covering 54 Vbeta and 13 Jbeta segments, was used to amplify TCR beta CDR3 regions. To correct PCR amplification bias, a synthetic template baseline was used for both primer optimization and computational correction. As for the original processing: Reads were annotated to V, D and J genes per IMGT and analyzed with immunoSEQ Analyzer, keeping only productive sequences. Clonality was calculated as one minus the Shannon entropy normalized by log2 of the number of productive unique sequences. For each patient and control, public and private clones were evaluated within the 100 most prevalent clones. A clone was defined as Susac-specific if it was absent from the healthy and MS cohorts, from roughly 980 published viral clones and from other ImmuneACCESS disease sequences. TCRdb took the public reads, trimmed them with fastp at Q25, ran MiXCR for clone calling and kept in-frame beta chains. Every CDR3 protein is listed once, alongside the most common genes and DNA of its rows. The V and J calls here are based on TCRdb, not the publication. Here the sample has under 200,000 distinct CDR3 sequences; 90% to 95% occur a single time. 0.065% to 0.085% of the sample is in the top ten clones.

What the study reported, not specific to this receptor: The number of individuals in the TCR sequencing and HLA analysis was recognized as being relatively small.

The trim is 3 bases for V and 2 bases for J, with a gap of 14 bases between the germline ends. From the germline V gene (reference sequence), CDR1 is DFQATT and CDR2 is SNEGSKA. The CDR3 has 15 amino acids, counting the end cysteine and phenylalanine. The entry retains the CDR3 DNA only, 45 bases that are in frame from base 1. The sequence came from a human donor in good health. The material sequenced was CD4+ T cells from PBMCs. Recombination joined TRBV20-1 with TRBJ2-1, with TRBD2 perhaps the D gene, on 5 matching bases. Here is the DNA: TGCAGTGCTAGTCTTAGCGAGCAGCCCTACAATGAGCAGTTCTTC. Its translation reads: CSASLSEQPYNEQFF.